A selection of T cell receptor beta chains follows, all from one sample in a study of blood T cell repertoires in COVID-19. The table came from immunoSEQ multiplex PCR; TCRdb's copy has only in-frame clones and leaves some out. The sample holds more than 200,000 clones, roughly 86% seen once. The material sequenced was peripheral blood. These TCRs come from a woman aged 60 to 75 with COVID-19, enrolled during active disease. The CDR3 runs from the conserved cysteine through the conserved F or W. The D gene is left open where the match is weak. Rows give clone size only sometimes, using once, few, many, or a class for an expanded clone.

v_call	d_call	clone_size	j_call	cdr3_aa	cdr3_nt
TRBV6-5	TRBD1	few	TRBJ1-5	CASTLDRSNQPQHF	TGTGCCAGCACCCTGGACAGGAGCAATCAGCCCCAGCATTTT
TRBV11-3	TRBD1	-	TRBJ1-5	CASSLQGAHFLQHF	TGTGCCAGCAGCTTACAGGGGGCTCATTTTCTCCAGCATTTT
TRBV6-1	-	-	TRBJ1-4	CASSRPGLDEKLFF	TGTGCCAGCAGTCGCCCGGGTCTGGATGAAAAACTGTTTTTT
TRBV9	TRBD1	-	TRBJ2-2	CASRPGQDTGELFF	TGTGCCAGCAGGCCGGGACAGGACACCGGGGAGCTGTTTTTT
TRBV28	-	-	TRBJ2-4	CASSSGAYSGGKNIQYF	TGTGCCAGCAGCTCAGGGGCTTACAGTGGAGGCAAAAACATTCAGTACTTC
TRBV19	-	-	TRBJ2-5	CASSVGGQQETQYF	TGTGCCAGTAGTGTGGGTGGACAGCAAGAGACCCAGTACTTC
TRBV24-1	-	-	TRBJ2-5	CATEGGETQYF	TGTGCCACCGAAGGCGGGGAGACCCAGTACTTC
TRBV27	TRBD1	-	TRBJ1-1	CASTPTGEMNTEAFF	TGTGCCAGCACCCCTACAGGGGAAATGAACACTGAAGCTTTCTTT
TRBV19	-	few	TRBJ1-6	CASSTGQNSPLHF	TGTGCCAGTAGTACGGGACAAAATTCACCCCTCCACTTT
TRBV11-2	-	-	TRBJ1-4	CASSPQGTNEKLFF	TGTGCCAGCAGTCCACAGGGAACTAATGAAAAACTGTTTTTT
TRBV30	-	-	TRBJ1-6	CAWSTQARNSPLHF	TGTGCCTGGAGCACCCAGGCCCGTAATTCACCCCTCCACTTT
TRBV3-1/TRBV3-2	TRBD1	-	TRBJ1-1	CASSQVVGRGLMNTEAFF	TGTGCCAGCAGCCAAGTAGTAGGCAGGGGGCTAATGAACACTGAAGCTTTCTTT
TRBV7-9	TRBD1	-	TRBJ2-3	CASRRQGLSTDTQYF	TGTGCCAGCAGAAGACAGGGGCTCTCCACAGATACGCAGTATTTT
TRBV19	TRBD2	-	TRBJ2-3	CASSLSGLAGDTDTQYF	TGTGCCAGTAGTCTCTCGGGACTAGCGGGCGACACAGATACGCAGTATTTT
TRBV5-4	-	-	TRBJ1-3	CASSLGGTRNTIYF	TGTGCCAGCAGTCTCGGGGGAACTAGAAACACCATATATTTT
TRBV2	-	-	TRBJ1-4	CASSHGDILFF	TGTGCCAGCAGCCACGGGGACATCCTGTTTTTT
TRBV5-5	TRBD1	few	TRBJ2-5	CASSNPGQAYQETQYF	TGTGCCAGCAGCAACCCGGGACAGGCGTACCAAGAGACCCAGTACTTC
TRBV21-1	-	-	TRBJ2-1	CANLGLAGGPRSRNEQFF	TGTGCCAACCTAGGACTAGCGGGAGGGCCTCGGAGTCGGAATGAGCAGTTCTTC
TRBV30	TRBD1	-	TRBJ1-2	CAWIWTGGSGGYTF	TGTGCCTGGATCTGGACAGGAGGTTCGGGAGGCTACACCTTC
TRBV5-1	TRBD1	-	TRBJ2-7	CASSHGTGAYEQYF	TGCGCCAGCAGCCACGGGACAGGGGCCTACGAGCAGTACTTC
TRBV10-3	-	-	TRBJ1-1	CAISEQEGTEAFF	TGTGCCATCAGTGAACAGGAGGGGACTGAAGCTTTCTTT
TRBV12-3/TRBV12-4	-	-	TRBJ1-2	CASNYRGAEGYTF	TGTGCCAGCAACTATCGGGGGGCGGAAGGCTACACCTTC
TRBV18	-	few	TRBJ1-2	CASSSPGGLPYGYTF	TGTGCCAGCTCCAGCCCGGGAGGACTGCCCTATGGCTACACCTTC
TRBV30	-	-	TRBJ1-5	CAWSVDRNQPQHF	TGTGCCTGGAGTGTAGACAGAAATCAGCCCCAGCATTTT
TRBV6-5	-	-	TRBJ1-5	CASSSPGSNQPQHF	TGTGCCAGCAGTTCCCCGGGGAGCAATCAGCCCCAGCATTTT
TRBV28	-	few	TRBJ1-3	CASSFTTGISGNTIYF	TGTGCCAGCAGTTTTACAACAGGGATCTCTGGAAACACCATATATTTT
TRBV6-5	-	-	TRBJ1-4	CASSSGHPRLEKLFF	TGTGCCAGCAGTTCGGGACACCCCCGCCTCGAAAAACTGTTTTTT
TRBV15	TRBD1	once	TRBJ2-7	CATSGTRTGYEQYF	TGTGCCACCAGCGGAACAAGGACAGGCTACGAGCAGTACTTC
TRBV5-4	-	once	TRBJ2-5	CASSFRSQRGETQYF	TGTGCCAGCAGCTTTCGCAGTCAGAGGGGGGAGACCCAGTACTTC
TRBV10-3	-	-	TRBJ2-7	CAISESGQRGEQYF	TGTGCCATCAGTGAGTCAGGACAGAGAGGAGAGCAGTACTTC
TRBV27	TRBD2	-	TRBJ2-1	CASSSTPAGGPYNEQFF	TGTGCCAGCAGTTCCACACCGGCGGGAGGGCCCTACAATGAGCAGTTCTTC
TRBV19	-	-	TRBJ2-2	CASSSTGTGELFF	TGTGCCAGTAGTTCTACGGGAACCGGGGAGCTGTTTTTT
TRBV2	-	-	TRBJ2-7	CASSEPGGIYEQYF	TGTGCCAGCAGTGAACCCGGTGGTATCTACGAGCAGTACTTC
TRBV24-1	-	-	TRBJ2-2	CATAGTTGELFF	TGTGCCACCGCGGGCACCACCGGGGAGCTGTTTTTT
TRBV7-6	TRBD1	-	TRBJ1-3	CASSLSSRQGLWNTIYF	TGTGCCAGCAGCTTATCTTCGCGACAGGGGCTGTGGAACACCATATATTTT
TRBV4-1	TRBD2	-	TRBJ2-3	CASSQVLAGESTDTQYF	TGCGCCAGCAGCCAAGTTCTAGCGGGAGAGAGCACAGATACGCAGTATTTT
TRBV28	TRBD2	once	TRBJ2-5	CASSLPNAGGETQYF	TGTGCCAGCAGTTTGCCCAATGCGGGAGGGGAGACCCAGTACTTC
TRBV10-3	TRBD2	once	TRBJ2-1	CAISLGLAGSDEQFF	TGTGCCATCAGTTTGGGACTAGCGGGAAGCGATGAGCAGTTCTTC
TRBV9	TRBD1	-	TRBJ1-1	CASSRDRGRGTEAFF	TGTGCCAGCAGCCGGGACAGGGGACGGGGCACTGAAGCTTTCTTT
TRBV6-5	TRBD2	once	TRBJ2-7	CASSSWGGTSGYEQYF	TGTGCCAGCAGTTCTTGGGGCGGGACTAGCGGCTACGAGCAGTACTTC
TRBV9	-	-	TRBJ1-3	CASSDGTKRGGNTIYF	TGTGCCAGCAGCGACGGGACAAAAAGGGGTGGAAACACCATATATTTT
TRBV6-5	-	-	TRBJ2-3	CASRGRGVTDTQYF	TGTGCCAGCAGGGGCAGGGGGGTTACAGATACGCAGTATTTT
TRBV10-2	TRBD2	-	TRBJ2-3	CASSLRDYITDTQYF	TGCGCCAGCAGCCTCCGGGACTACATCACAGATACGCAGTATTTT
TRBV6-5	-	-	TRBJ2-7	CASSLLMTSSYEQYF	TGTGCCAGCAGTCTTCTCATGACTAGCTCCTACGAGCAGTACTTC
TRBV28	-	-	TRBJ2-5	CASRAGGQLLETQYF	TGTGCCAGCAGGGCAGGTGGCCAGCTCCTGGAGACCCAGTACTTC
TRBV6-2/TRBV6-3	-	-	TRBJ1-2	CASSLDSNYGYTF	TGTGCCAGCAGTCTGGACAGCAACTATGGCTACACCTTC
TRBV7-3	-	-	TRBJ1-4	CASNRRFF	TGTGCCAGCAACAGACGATTTTTT
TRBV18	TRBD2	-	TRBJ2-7	CASSPLRLAETLSSYEQYF	TGTGCCAGCTCACCACTGAGACTAGCGGAGACACTAAGCTCCTACGAGCAGTACTTC
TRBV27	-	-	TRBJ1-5	CASSLTGVYQPQHF	TGTGCCAGCAGTTTAACGGGGGTTTATCAGCCCCAGCATTTT
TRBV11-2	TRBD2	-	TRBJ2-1	CASSAGLDGHNEQFF	TGTGCCAGCAGCGCCGGACTAGACGGGCACAATGAGCAGTTCTTC